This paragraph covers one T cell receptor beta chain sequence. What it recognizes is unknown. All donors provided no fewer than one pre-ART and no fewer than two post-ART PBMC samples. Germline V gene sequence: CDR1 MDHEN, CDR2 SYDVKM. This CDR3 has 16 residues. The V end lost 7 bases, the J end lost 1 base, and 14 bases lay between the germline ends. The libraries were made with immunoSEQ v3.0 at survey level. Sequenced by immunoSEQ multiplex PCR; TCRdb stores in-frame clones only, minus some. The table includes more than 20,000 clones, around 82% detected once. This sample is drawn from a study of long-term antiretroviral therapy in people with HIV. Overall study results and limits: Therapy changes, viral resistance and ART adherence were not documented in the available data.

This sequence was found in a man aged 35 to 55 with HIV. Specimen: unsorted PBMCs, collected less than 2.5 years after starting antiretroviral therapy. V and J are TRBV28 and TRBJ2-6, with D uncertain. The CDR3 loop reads CASTPSGVSGANVLTF. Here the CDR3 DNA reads TGTGCCAGCACTCCCTCCGGAGTGTCTGGGGCCAACGTCCTGACTTTC.